This T cell receptor (beta chain) was sequenced for a study of multiple sclerosis patients with progressive multifocal leukoencephalopathy. General study points: In most PML patients, TRB repertoires appeared less diverse by entropy.

This CDR3 spans 14 amino acids. Germline values: CDR1 SGHKS, CDR2 YYEKEE (reference sequence). V lost 6 bases, J lost 1 base, and 4 bases stayed unmatched. Indicated time point: time of PML onset. All patients had prior interferon beta, and all PML patients were female. Sequencing was at survey level. Generated by immunoSEQ multiplex PCR, the TCRdb table keeps only in-frame clones and is missing some. Among about 31,000 clones listed, about 91% were seen once. With respect to this clone: Its antigen is unidentified.

The sample here was PBMCs, taken from a patient treated with natalizumab. The clonotype was recovered from a woman in her thirties or forties with progressive multifocal leukoencephalopathy. V is TRBV5-5 and J is TRBJ1-3, with 7 positions matching TRBD1. CDR3 DNA sequence: TGTGCCAGCACCGAGGGGGCATCTGGAAACACCATATATTTT. Translating gives CASTEGASGNTIYF.